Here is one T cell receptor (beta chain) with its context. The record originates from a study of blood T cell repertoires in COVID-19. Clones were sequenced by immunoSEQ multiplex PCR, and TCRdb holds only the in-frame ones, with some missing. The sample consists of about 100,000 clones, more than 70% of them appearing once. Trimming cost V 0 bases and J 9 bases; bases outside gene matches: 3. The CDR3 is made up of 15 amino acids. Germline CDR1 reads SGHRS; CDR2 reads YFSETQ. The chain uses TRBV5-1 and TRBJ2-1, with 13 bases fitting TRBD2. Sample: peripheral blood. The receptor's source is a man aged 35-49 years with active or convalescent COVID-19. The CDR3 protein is CASSLGLAGGSEQFF. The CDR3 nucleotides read TGCGCCAGCAGCTTGGGACTAGCGGGAGGTAGTGAGCAGTTCTTC.